This entry is about one TCR beta chain. Unmatched junction bases numbered 2, after V lost 2 bases and J lost 7 bases. The germline gives CDR1 MNHNS, CDR2 SASEGT. CDR3 length: 15 residues. This record belongs to a study of cytomegalovirus exposure and HLA in healthy donors. In the PCR, 60 Vbeta and 13 Jbeta primers were used. Assay: immunoSEQ multiplex PCR; the TCRdb copy retains only in-frame clones and omits some. The sample includes 150,000 or so clones, 75% of them seen just once. The origin of this receptor is a man between 18 and 35 years old in good health and CMV-seropositive. The specimen sequenced was PBMCs. This chain joins TRBV6-1 and TRBJ2-1; TRBD2 aligns across 13 bases. The CDR3 sequence: CASSETLAGGNEQFF. The DNA of the CDR3 is TGTGCCAGCAGTGAAACACTAGCGGGAGGGAATGAGCAGTTCTTC.